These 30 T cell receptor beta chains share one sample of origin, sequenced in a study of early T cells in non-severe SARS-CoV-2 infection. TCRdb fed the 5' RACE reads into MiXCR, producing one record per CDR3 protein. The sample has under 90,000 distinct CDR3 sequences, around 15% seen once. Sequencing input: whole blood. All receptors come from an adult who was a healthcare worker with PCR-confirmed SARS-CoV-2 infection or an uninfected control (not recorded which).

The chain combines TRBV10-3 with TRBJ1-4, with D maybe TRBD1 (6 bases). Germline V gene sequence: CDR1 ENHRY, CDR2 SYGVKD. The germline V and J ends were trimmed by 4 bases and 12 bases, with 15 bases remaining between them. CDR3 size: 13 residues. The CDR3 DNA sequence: TGTGCCATCAGTGTGGGGGGGGCGCGGGAACTGTTTTTT. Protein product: CAISVGGARELFF.

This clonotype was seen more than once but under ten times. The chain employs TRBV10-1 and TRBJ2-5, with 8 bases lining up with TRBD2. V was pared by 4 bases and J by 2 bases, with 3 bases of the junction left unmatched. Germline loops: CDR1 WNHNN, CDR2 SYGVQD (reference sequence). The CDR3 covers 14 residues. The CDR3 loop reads CASSGGGGQETQYF. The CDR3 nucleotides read TGCGCCAGCAGTGGCGGCGGGGGGCAAGAGACCCAGTACTTC.

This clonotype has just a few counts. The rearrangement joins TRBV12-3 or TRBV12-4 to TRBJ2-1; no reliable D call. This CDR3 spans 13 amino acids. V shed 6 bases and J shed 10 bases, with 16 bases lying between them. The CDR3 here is CASSTDRWREQFF. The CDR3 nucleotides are TGTGCCAGCAGCACGGACCGTTGGAGAGAGCAGTTCTTC.

Here the CDR3 DNA reads TGCGCCAGCAGCTTGTCGGCTACTCGGGACACTGAAGCTTTCTTT. It encodes CASSLSATRDTEAFF. The J gene is TRBJ1-1, the V gene TRBV5-1; D is unresolved. This CDR3 region has 15 residues. The germline V gene encodes CDR1 SGHRS and CDR2 YFSETQ. V lost 1 base and J lost 3, with 13 bases in between. Filled out from reference TRBV5-1 and TRBJ1-1, the complete variable domain reads KAGVTQTPRYLIKTRGQQVTLSCSPISGHRSVSWYQQTPGQGLQFLFEYFSETQRNKGNFPGRFSGRQFSNSRSEMNVSTLELGDSALYLCASSLSATRDTEAFFGQGTRLTVV.

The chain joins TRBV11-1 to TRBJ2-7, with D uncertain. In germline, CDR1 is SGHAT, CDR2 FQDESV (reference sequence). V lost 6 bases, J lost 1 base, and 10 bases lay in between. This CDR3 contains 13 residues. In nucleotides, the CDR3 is TGTGCCAGCAGTCATACCATTTCCTACGAGCAGTACTTC. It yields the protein CASSHTISYEQYF.

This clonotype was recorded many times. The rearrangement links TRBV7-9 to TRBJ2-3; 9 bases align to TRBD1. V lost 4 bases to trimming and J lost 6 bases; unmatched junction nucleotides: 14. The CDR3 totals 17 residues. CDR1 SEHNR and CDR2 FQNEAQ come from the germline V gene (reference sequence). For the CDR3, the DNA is TGTGCCAGCAGCTCAGGACGACCGGGACAGGGTACCGATACGCAGTATTTT. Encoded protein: CASSSGRPGQGTDTQYF.

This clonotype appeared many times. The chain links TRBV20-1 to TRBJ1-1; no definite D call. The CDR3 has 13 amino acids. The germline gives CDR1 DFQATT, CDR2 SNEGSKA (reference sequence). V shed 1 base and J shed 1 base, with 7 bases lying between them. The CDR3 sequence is CSARVAGNTEAFF. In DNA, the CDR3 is TGCAGTGCTAGAGTCGCAGGGAACACTGAAGCTTTCTTT.

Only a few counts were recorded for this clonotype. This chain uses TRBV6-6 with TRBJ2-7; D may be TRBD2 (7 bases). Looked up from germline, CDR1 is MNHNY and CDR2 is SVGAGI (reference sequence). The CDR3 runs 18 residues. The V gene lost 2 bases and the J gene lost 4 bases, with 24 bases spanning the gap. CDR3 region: CASSYPWGGGHGGYEQYF. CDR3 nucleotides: TGTGCCAGCAGTTACCCCTGGGGCGGGGGCCACGGCGGATACGAGCAGTACTTC.

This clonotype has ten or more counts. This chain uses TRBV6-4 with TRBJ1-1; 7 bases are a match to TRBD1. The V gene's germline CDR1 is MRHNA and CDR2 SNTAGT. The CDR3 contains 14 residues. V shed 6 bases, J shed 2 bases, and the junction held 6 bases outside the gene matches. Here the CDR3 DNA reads TGTGCCAGCAGCTGGGACAGCCGAAACACTGAAGCTTTCTTT. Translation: CASSWDSRNTEAFF.

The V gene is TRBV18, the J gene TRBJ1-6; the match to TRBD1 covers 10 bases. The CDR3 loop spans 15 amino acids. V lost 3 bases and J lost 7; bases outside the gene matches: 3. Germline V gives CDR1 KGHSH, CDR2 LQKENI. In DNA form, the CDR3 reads TGTGCCAGCTCACCTCTGGACAGGGGGAATTCACCCCTCCACTTT. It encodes CASSPLDRGNSPLHF.

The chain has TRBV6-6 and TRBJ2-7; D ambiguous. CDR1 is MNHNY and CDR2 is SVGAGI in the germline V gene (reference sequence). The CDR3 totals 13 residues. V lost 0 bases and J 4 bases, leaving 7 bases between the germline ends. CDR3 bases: TGTGCCAGCAGTTACTCGGCCAAATACGAGCAGTACTTC. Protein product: CASSYSAKYEQYF.

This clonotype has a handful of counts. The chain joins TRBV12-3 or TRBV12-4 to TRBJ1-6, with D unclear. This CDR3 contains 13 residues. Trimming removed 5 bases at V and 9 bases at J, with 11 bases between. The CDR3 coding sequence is TGTGCCAGCAGTCTTCGGATCGGTTCACCCCTCCACTTT. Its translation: CASSLRIGSPLHF.

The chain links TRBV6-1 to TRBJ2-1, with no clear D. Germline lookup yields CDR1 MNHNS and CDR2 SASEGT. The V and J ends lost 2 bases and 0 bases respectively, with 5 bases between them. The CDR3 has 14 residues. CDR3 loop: CASSELPSYNEQFF. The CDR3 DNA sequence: TGTGCCAGCAGTGAACTACCCTCCTACAATGAGCAGTTCTTC.

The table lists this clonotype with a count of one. The CDR3 nucleotides are TGTGCCAGCAGCTTGGCAGGGGCCGTTAATGAAAAACTGTTTTTT. It is translated as CASSLAGAVNEKLFF. The chain recombines TRBV5-6 with TRBJ1-4, with a weak D call TRBD1 (6 bases). The CDR3 runs to 15 residues. Trimming pared 0 bases from V and 4 bases from J, leaving 10 bases between. Germline V CDR1 and CDR2: SGHDT, YYEEEE.

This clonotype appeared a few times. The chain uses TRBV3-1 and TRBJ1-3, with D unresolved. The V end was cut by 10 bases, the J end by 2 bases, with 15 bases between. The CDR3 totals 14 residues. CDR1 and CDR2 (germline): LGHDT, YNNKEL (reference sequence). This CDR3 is CATKSGRAGNTIYF. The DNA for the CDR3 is TGTGCCACCAAATCGGGAAGAGCTGGAAACACCATATATTTT.

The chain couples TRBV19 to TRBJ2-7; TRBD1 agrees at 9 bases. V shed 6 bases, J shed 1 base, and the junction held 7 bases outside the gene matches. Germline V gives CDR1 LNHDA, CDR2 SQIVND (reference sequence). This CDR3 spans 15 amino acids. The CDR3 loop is CASRTGGQGSYEQYF. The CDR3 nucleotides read TGTGCCAGTAGAACAGGGGGACAGGGATCCTACGAGCAGTACTTC.

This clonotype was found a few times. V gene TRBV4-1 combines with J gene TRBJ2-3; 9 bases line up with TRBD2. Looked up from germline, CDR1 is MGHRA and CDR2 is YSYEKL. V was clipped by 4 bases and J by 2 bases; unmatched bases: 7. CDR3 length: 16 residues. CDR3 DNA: TGCGCCAGCAGCCGAGTAGCGGGGGAGGTCACAGATACGCAGTATTTT. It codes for CASSRVAGEVTDTQYF.

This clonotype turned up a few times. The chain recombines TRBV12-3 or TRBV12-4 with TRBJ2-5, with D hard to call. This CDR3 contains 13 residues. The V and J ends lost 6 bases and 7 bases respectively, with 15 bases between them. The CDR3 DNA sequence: TGTGCCAGCAGCGAAACAGACCCAGGGACCCAGTACTTC. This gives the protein CASSETDPGTQYF.

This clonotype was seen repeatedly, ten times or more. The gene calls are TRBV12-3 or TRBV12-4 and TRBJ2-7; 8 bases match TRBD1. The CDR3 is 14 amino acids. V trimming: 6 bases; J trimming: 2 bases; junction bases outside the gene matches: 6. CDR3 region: CASRSRDRPYEQYF. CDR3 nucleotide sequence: TGTGCCAGCAGATCCCGGGACAGGCCCTACGAGCAGTACTTC.

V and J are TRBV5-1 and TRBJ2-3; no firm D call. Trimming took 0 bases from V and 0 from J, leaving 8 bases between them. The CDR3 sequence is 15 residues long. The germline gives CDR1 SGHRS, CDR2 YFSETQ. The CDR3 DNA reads TGCGCCAGCAGCTTGGATGTTCGCAGCACAGATACGCAGTATTTT. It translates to CASSLDVRSTDTQYF.

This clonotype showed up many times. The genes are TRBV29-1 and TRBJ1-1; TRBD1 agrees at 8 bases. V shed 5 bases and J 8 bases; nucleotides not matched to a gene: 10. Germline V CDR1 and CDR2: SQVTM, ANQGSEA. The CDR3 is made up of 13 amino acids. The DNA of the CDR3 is TGCAGCGTTAACCCAGGGGGCGTCGGCGAAGCTTTCTTT. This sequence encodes CSVNPGGVGEAFF.

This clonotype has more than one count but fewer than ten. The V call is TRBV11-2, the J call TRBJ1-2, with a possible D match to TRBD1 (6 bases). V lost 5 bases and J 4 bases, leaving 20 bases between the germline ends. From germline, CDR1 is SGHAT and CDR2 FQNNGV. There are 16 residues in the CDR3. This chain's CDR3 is CASSREKDSVVYGYTF. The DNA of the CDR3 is TGTGCCAGCAGCCGAGAGAAGGACAGCGTCGTCTATGGCTACACCTTC.

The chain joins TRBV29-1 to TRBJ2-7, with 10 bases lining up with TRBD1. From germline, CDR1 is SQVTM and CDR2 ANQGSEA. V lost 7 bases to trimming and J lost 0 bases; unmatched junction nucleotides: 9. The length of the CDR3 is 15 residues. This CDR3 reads CSASWRTGGSYEQYF. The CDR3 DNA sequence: TGCAGCGCCAGTTGGCGGACAGGGGGCTCCTACGAGCAGTACTTC.

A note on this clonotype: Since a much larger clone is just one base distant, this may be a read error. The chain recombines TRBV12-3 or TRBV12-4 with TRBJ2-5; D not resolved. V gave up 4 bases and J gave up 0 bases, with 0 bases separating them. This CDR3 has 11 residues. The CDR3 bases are TGTGCCAGCAGTTACCAAGAGACCCAGTACTTC. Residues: CASSYQETQYF.

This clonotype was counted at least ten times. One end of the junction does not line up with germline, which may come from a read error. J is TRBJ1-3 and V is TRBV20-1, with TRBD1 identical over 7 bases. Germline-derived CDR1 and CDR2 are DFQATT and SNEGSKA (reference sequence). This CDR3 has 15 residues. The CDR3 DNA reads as TGCAGTGCCAGAGGCAGGGACAGCTCTGGAAACACCATATATTTT. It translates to CSARGRDSSGNTIYF.

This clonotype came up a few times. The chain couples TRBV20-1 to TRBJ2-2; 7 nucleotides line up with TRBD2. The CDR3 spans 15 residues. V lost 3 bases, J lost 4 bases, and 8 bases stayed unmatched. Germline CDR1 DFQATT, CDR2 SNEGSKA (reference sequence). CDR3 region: CSASRPSGPTGELFF. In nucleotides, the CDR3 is TGCAGTGCTAGTCGGCCTAGCGGACCCACCGGGGAGCTGTTTTTT.

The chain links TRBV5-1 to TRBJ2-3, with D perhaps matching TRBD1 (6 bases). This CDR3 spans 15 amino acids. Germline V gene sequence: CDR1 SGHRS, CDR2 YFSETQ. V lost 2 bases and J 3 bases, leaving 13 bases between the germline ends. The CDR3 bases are TGCGCCAGCAGCTTAGGGGGTTTTGAAACAGATACGCAGTATTTT. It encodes CASSLGGFETDTQYF.

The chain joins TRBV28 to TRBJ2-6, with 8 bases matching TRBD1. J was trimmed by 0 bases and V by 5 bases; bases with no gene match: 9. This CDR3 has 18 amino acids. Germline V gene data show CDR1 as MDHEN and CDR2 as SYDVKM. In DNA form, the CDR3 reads TGTGCCAGCAGTCCGCCGACAGGGGAACTCTCTGGGGCCAACGTCCTGACTTTC. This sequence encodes CASSPPTGELSGANVLTF. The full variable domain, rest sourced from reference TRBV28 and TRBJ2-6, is DVKVTQSSRYLVKRTGEKVFLECVQDMDHENMFWYRQDPGLGLRLIYFSYDVKMKEKGDIPEGYSVSREKKERFSLILESASTNQTSMYLCASSPPTGELSGANVLTFGAGSRLTVL.

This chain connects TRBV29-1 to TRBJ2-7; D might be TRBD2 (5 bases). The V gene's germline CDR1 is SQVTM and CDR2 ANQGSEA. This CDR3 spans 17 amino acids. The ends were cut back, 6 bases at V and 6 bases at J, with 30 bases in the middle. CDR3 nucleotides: TGCAGCGTCTCCCCGGCGGGCAGGACGGACTTCTTTTCCGAGCAGTACTTC. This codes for CSVSPAGRTDFFSEQYF.

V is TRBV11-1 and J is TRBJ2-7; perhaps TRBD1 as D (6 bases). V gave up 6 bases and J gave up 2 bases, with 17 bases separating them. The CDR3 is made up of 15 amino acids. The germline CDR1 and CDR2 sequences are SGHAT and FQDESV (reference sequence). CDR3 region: CASRPNSDRPYEQYF. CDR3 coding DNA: TGTGCCAGCAGACCAAATTCGGACAGACCCTACGAGCAGTACTTC.